The 29 T cell receptor beta chains below all came from one sample that was sequenced in a study of blood T cell repertoires in COVID-19. Generated by immunoSEQ multiplex PCR, the TCRdb table keeps only in-frame clones and is missing some. Of roughly 200,000 clones listed, 85% are singletons. Sequencing was carried out using PBMCs or T cells enriched from blood (not recorded which). All receptors derive from a man aged 40-49 years who had recovered from COVID-19.

The chain has TRBV27 and TRBJ1-4, with 9 bases fitting TRBD1. CDR1 and CDR2 from the germline V gene are MNHEY and SMNVEV (reference sequence). This CDR3 contains 14 residues. Trimming removed 6 bases from V and 7 bases from J; junction bases left unmatched: 6. Here the CDR3 DNA reads TGTGCCAGCAGACAACAGGGGGCAGGTGAAAAACTGTTTTTT. This codes for CASRQQGAGEKLFF.

The gene calls are TRBV5-1 and TRBJ2-7; D gene uncertain. Per the germline V gene, CDR1 is SGHRS and CDR2 is YFSETQ. V dropped 0 bases and J dropped 2 bases, with 18 bases sitting between them. The CDR3 spans 17 residues. CDR3 in DNA: TGCGCCAGCAGCTTGGCCTCGCCTGGCGGCTTACCCTACGAGCAGTACTTC. The encoded protein is CASSLASPGGLPYEQYF.

This clone was counted ten times or more. This chain links TRBV24-1 with TRBJ2-3, with 8 bases that match TRBD2. The germline gives CDR1 KGHDR, CDR2 SFDVKD. The length of the CDR3 is 15 residues. V lost 1 base and J lost 2; bases outside the gene matches: 1. The CDR3 here is CATSDLAGDTDTQYF. CDR3 nucleotides: TGTGCCACCAGTGATTTAGCGGGAGACACAGATACGCAGTATTTT.

V and J are TRBV15 and TRBJ2-7; 7 positions match TRBD2. Trimming removed 1 base from V and 1 base from J; junction bases left unmatched: 4. Per the germline V gene, CDR1 is LNHNV and CDR2 is YYDKDF (reference sequence). The CDR3 is made up of 15 amino acids. This CDR3 reads CATSRAGGKSYEQYF. The CDR3 region has the DNA TGTGCCACCAGCAGAGCGGGGGGAAAATCCTACGAGCAGTACTTC.

The table lists this clone with many counts. V is TRBV11-3 and J is TRBJ1-1; no reliable D call. Trimming stripped 0 bases from V and 4 bases from J, with 9 bases between. CDR3 length: 14 residues. CDR1 is SGHNT and CDR2 is YENEEA in the germline V gene. The CDR3 DNA reads TGTGCCAGCAGCTTAGAGATTCCGCGCACTGAAGCTTTCTTT. It yields the protein CASSLEIPRTEAFF.

J is TRBJ2-1 and V is TRBV2, with TRBD1 identical over 7 bases. The CDR3 extends over 15 amino acids. CDR1 and CDR2 (germline): SNHLY, FYNNEI. The V and J ends lost 1 base and 2 bases, in that order; junction bases with no gene match: 2. CDR3 amino acids: CASSEDRGTYNEQFF. The CDR3 DNA follows: TGTGCCAGCAGTGAAGACAGGGGTACCTACAATGAGCAGTTCTTC.

As to this clone: A read error may account for a junction end that differs from germline. The chain employs TRBV7-7 and TRBJ2-5, with TRBD1 identical over 9 bases. The V gene's germline CDR1 is SSHAT and CDR2 FNYEAQ (reference sequence). The CDR3 sequence is 15 residues long. The CDR3 sequence: CASSPGTGPQETQYF. The CDR3 DNA reads as TGTGCTAGCAGCCCGGGGACAGGGCCCCAAGAGACCCAGTACTTC.

The chain joins TRBV10-3 to TRBJ2-2, with D perhaps matching TRBD1 (6 bases). Germline values: CDR1 ENHRY, CDR2 SYGVKD. V shed 6 bases and J shed 1 base, with 15 bases lying between them. The CDR3 covers 16 residues. CDR3 sequence (DNA): TGTGCCATCAGGCCCAAAACAGGGATGAACACCGGGGAGCTGTTTTTT. It yields the protein CAIRPKTGMNTGELFF.

The chain employs TRBV11-2 and TRBJ2-5, with 7 bases fitting TRBD2. With V trimmed by 5 bases and J by 2 bases, 14 bases remained unmatched. The CDR3 sequence is 17 residues long. Looked up from germline, CDR1 is SGHAT and CDR2 is FQNNGV. This CDR3 reads CASSPEGAGWGQETQYF. In DNA, the CDR3 is TGTGCCAGCAGCCCCGAGGGAGCGGGATGGGGGCAAGAGACCCAGTACTTC.

Of note for this clone: The sample contains more than one DNA sequence encoding this CDR3. This chain links TRBV19 with TRBJ2-7; 9 bases agree with TRBD1. CDR1 and CDR2 (germline): LNHDA, SQIVND (reference sequence). J gave up 3 bases and V 6 bases, and 6 bases lay outside the gene matches. This CDR3 spans 14 amino acids. CDR3 nucleotides: TGTGCCAGTAGCTGGGGACAGGGAAGCTACGAGCAGTACTTC. It codes for CASSWGQGSYEQYF.

V is TRBV4-1 and J is TRBJ2-7; the match to TRBD2 covers 10 bases. The V gene end was trimmed by 3 bases and the J gene end by 5 bases; junction bases not matched to a gene: 25. Germline-derived CDR1 and CDR2 are MGHRA and YSYEKL. The CDR3 is 21 residues long. CDR3 region: CASSHGPVRLAGVWRWDEQYF. DNA of the CDR3: TGCGCCAGCAGCCACGGCCCGGTAAGGCTAGCGGGAGTATGGAGGTGGGACGAGCAGTACTTC.

V is TRBV9 and J is TRBJ2-2; no clear D gene. Germline assignment: CDR1 SGDLS and CDR2 YYNGEE. Between the trimmed V and J ends, which lost 1 base and 4 bases, there was a span of 5 bases. The CDR3 sequence is 13 residues long. The CDR3 nucleotides are TGTGCCAGCAGCGTATCCGGCACCGGGGAGCTGTTTTTT. Protein sequence: CASSVSGTGELFF.

V is TRBV9 and J is TRBJ1-2, with 10 bases lining up with TRBD1. J was trimmed by 6 bases and V by 3 bases; bases with no gene match: 14. This CDR3 has 17 amino acids. Per germline, CDR1 SGDLS and CDR2 YYNGEE. The CDR3 DNA is TGTGCCAGCAGCGCCCTGACAGGGGGCTGGGAAAGGGATGGCTACACCTTC. Protein sequence: CASSALTGGWERDGYTF.

The CDR3: CASSPTGGHEQYF. In DNA form, the CDR3 reads TGTGCCAGCAGCCCGACAGGGGGCCACGAGCAGTACTTC. The gene calls are TRBV7-3 and TRBJ2-7, with 10 nucleotides matching TRBD1. Germline values: CDR1 SGHTA, CDR2 FQGTGA. The CDR3 covers 13 residues. Trimming at V came to 5 bases and at J to 5 bases, leaving 3 bases not matched to a gene.

V usage is TRBV5-4 and J usage is TRBJ1-1; TRBD1 matches 8 bases. Germline V gives CDR1 SGHNT, CDR2 YYREEE (reference sequence). J lost 0 bases, V lost 5 bases, and 6 bases had no gene match. The CDR3 runs to 15 residues. The CDR3 nucleotides read TGTGCCAGCAGTACAGGGGGAAATTTGAACACTGAAGCTTTCTTT. It is translated as CASSTGGNLNTEAFF.

The genes are TRBV19 and TRBJ2-7; 10 positions match TRBD1. CDR3 length equals 14 residues. Germline loops: CDR1 LNHDA, CDR2 SQIVND (reference sequence). Losses at the gene ends were 4 bases for V and 7 bases for J; bases not matched to a gene: 7. CDR3 nucleotide sequence: TGTGCCAGTAGTAGACGGACAGGGGGATTTGAGCAGTACTTC. Translating it yields CASSRRTGGFEQYF.

The rearrangement links TRBV7-2 to TRBJ2-7, with 13 bases lining up with TRBD2. The CDR3 totals 15 residues. Germline lookup yields CDR1 SGHTA and CDR2 FQGNSA. V lost 2 bases, J lost 4 bases, and 2 bases stayed unmatched. CDR3 in amino acids: CASSLPGLAGYEQYF. Written as DNA, the CDR3 is TGTGCCAGCAGCTTACCGGGACTAGCGGGATACGAGCAGTACTTC.

The gene calls are TRBV6-4 and TRBJ2-7; D perhaps matches TRBD1 (6 bases). The CDR3 contains 13 residues. V was cut by 3 bases and J by 6 bases, with 12 bases left in between. From germline, CDR1 is MRHNA and CDR2 SNTAGT. The CDR3: CASSEYRDGEQYF. CDR3 DNA sequence: TGTGCCAGCAGTGAGTACAGGGATGGCGAGCAGTACTTC.

The chain recombines TRBV6-5 with TRBJ2-7; TRBD2 matches at 8 bases. Germline V gives CDR1 MNHEY, CDR2 SVGAGI. This CDR3 is built from 14 residues. V lost 6 bases to trimming and J lost 4 bases; unmatched junction nucleotides: 8. The CDR3 loop is CASRGRGALYEQYF. As DNA, the CDR3 is TGTGCCAGCAGAGGGCGGGGGGCCTTGTACGAGCAGTACTTC.

CDR3 nucleotide sequence: TGCGCCAGCACCAAAGCCAGTAAGGGGCCTGGGGCCAACGTCCTGACTTTC. Protein sequence: CASTKASKGPGANVLTF. The chain links TRBV10-2 to TRBJ2-6, with a possible D match to TRBD1 (5 bases). The CDR3 contains 17 residues. V lost 7 bases, J lost 2 bases, and 18 bases lay in between. CDR1 WSHSY and CDR2 SAAADI come from the germline V gene.

The rearrangement uses TRBV28 and TRBJ2-5; TRBD1 aligns across 7 bases. Germline lookup yields CDR1 MDHEN and CDR2 SYDVKM. This CDR3 has 14 amino acids. J gave up 5 bases and V 5 bases, and 8 bases lay outside the gene matches. In DNA, the CDR3 is TGTGCCAGCAGTCCCGGGACAGCCTCGGAGACCCAGTACTTC. This translates into CASSPGTASETQYF. The full variable domain, in which reference TRBV28 and TRBJ2-5 provide the parts outside the CDR3, is DVKVTQSSRYLVKRTGEKVFLECVQDMDHENMFWYRQDPGLGLRLIYFSYDVKMKEKGDIPEGYSVSREKKERFSLILESASTNQTSMYLCASSPGTASETQYFGPGTRLLVL.

This chain uses TRBV19 with TRBJ2-1, with 9 bases matching TRBD2. This CDR3 is 16 amino acids long. Trimming removed 2 bases from V and 2 bases from J; junction bases left unmatched: 4. CDR1 is LNHDA, CDR2 SQIVND, per germline (reference sequence). Here the CDR3 DNA reads TGTGCCAGTAGTATATCGGCTAGCGGGACCTACAATGAGCAGTTCTTC. It is translated as CASSISASGTYNEQFF.

V and J are TRBV5-1 and TRBJ1-1; the D gene is possibly TRBD1 (5 bases). CDR1 and CDR2 (germline): SGHRS, YFSETQ. The CDR3 runs to 14 residues. Trimming shortened V by 7 bases and J by 2 bases, and 15 bases separated the two germline ends. The CDR3 sequence is CASRSGTENTEAFF. The CDR3 nucleotides are TGCGCCAGCCGCTCCGGGACTGAAAACACTGAAGCTTTCTTT.

J is TRBJ2-3 and V is TRBV7-8; tentative D call: TRBD2 (6 bases). Germline-derived CDR1 and CDR2 are SGHVS and FQNEAQ. This CDR3 spans 19 amino acids. Trimming stripped 8 bases from V and 2 bases from J, with 29 bases between. CDR3 nucleotide sequence: TGTGCCAGCCAGGTGGGGGGTTTAGGTGAATCAGGTCACACAGATACGCAGTATTTT. As protein: CASQVGGLGESGHTDTQYF.

The CDR3 DNA reads as TGTGCCAGCAGAGGTACAGGGTTGGGAGCTTTCTTT. It specifies CASRGTGLGAFF. V is TRBV25-1 and J is TRBJ1-1; maybe TRBD1 (6 bases). The CDR3 is 12 amino acids. CDR1 is MGHDK, CDR2 SYGVNS, per germline. Trimming took off 6 bases at V and 10 bases at J, with 15 bases between the two ends.

This chain connects TRBV4-3 to TRBJ2-4; D is perhaps TRBD2 (6 bases). V was clipped by 1 base and J by 5 bases, with 27 bases between them. The germline V gene has CDR1 LGHNA and CDR2 YSLEER. CDR3 length equals 20 residues. The CDR3 loop reads CASSQVWGYRGGALENIQYF. In DNA form, the CDR3 reads TGCGCCAGCAGCCAAGTGTGGGGCTATCGTGGCGGGGCTCTTGAAAACATTCAGTACTTC.

The chain employs TRBV7-6 and TRBJ1-1; D is unclear. Trimming pared 1 base from V and 1 base from J, leaving 10 bases between. This CDR3 is 15 amino acids long. Germline-derived CDR1 and CDR2 are SGHVS and FNYEAQ. CDR3 in amino acids: CASSLVGKKNTEAFF. In DNA form, the CDR3 reads TGTGCCAGCAGCTTAGTCGGGAAAAAGAACACTGAAGCTTTCTTT.

The rearrangement links TRBV5-4 to TRBJ2-7; 11 positions agree with TRBD2. CDR3 size: 15 residues. The trim removed 3 bases at V and 0 bases at J, leaving 2 bases unmatched. Germline CDR1 reads SGHNT; CDR2 reads YYREEE (reference sequence). The CDR3 loop is CASSSGLAASYEQYF. DNA of the CDR3: TGTGCCAGCAGCTCGGGACTAGCGGCCTCCTACGAGCAGTACTTC.

This clone was seen only once. This chain joins TRBV5-1 and TRBJ2-3; TRBD2 matches 10 bases. Germline V gene data show CDR1 as SGHRS and CDR2 as YFSETQ. The junction had 9 bases not matched to a gene; V was cut back by 4 bases and J by 4 bases. The length of the CDR3 is 16 residues. The CDR3 bases are TGCGCCAGCAGCGGTGCTAGCGGGAGCGGGGCAGATACGCAGTATTTT. Protein: CASSGASGSGADTQYF.